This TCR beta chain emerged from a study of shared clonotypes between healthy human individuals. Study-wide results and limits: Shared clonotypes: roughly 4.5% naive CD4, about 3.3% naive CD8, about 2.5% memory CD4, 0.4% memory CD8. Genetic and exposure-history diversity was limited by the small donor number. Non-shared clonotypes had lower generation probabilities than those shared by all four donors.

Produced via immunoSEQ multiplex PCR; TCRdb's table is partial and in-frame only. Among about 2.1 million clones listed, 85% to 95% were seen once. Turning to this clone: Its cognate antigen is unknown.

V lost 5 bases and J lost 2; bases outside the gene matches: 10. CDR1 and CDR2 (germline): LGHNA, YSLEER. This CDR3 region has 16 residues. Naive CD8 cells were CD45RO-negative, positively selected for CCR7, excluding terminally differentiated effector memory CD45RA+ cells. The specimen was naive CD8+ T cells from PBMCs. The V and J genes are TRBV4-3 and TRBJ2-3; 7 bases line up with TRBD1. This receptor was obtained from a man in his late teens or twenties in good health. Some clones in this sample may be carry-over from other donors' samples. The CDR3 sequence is CASSTHWTGPTDTQYF. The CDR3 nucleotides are TGCGCCAGCAGCACCCACTGGACAGGCCCCACAGATACGCAGTATTTT.